This T cell receptor (beta chain) was obtained from a study of early stage breast cancer tumors. Study as a whole: Around 10-fold was the mean read coverage per sample.

Profiled with immunoSEQ multiplex PCR; TCRdb holds only in-frame clones, not every one. Among about 58,000 clones listed, roughly 80% were seen once. The V and J ends lost 6 bases and 7 bases, in that order; junction bases with no gene match: 7. This CDR3 comprises 13 residues. The germline gives CDR1 SQVTM, CDR2 ANQGSEA. The sequenced sample was blood. The genes are TRBV29-1 and TRBJ2-1; 9 positions agree with TRBD1. The receptor was isolated from a person aged 30 to 39 with breast cancer. CDR3 sequence (DNA): TGCAGCGTCCCGGGACAGGGATCGAATGAGCAGTTCTTC. Its protein product is CSVPGQGSNEQFF.